These T cell receptor beta chains were read from a single sample in a study of blood T cells in healthy people across ages. Using its own MiXCR run on the 5' RACE reads, TCRdb lists one record per CDR3 protein. The data contain hundreds of thousands of distinct CDR3 sequences, more than 55% of them singletons. Source material: blood. These receptors were obtained from a man in his forties in good health. CDR3s include the opening cysteine and the closing phenylalanine or tryptophan.

v_call,j_call,cdr3_aa
TRBV11-3,TRBJ2-1,CASSLDLMTEAYNEQFF
TRBV7-2,NA,CASSFTGTGGRTQYF
TRBV6-5,NA,CASSYGGGIQETQFF
TRBV27,TRBJ1-4,CASSLTGGATNEKLFF
TRBV28,TRBJ2-7,CASSFTGVGVSYEQYF
TRBV6-1,TRBJ2-3,CASRRTSGGGTGRNTQYF
TRBV5-1,TRBJ1-2,CASSLEHSSYGYTF
TRBV21-1,TRBJ2-3,CASSKAGPTDTQYF
TRBV7-3,TRBJ2-5,CASSFGTLAGETQYF
TRBV29-1,TRBJ2-7,CSVEGASGVNAPFEQYF
TRBV20-1,TRBJ2-3,CSALTHAGGEPDTQYF
TRBV20-1,TRBJ1-4,CSARDFRLATNEKLFF
TRBV4-3,TRBJ2-1,CASSQTWPGDEQFF
TRBV21-1,TRBJ2-7,CASRTKTGLAGASLYEQYF
TRBV7-2,TRBJ1-2,CASSPGEIGHGYTF
TRBV6-6,TRBJ2-7,CASSPDPDSSYEQYF
TRBV24-1,TRBJ2-5,CATSEGNGEGYQETQYF
TRBV20-1,TRBJ2-7,CSAGTGEHYEQYF
TRBV9,TRBJ2-3,CAKVSGTSGRPVIRLTDTQYF
TRBV7-2,TRBJ2-1,CANSNRAGYNEQFF
TRBV28,TRBJ1-5,CASHRGVQPQHF
TRBV28,TRBJ1-6,CASREAWENSPLHF
TRBV12-3/TRBV12-4,TRBJ1-2,CASSLGGVGYGYTF
TRBV20-1,TRBJ1-5,CSARYGGQGANQPQHF
TRBV9,TRBJ1-6,CASSVDQLGNSPLHF
TRBV12-3/TRBV12-4,TRBJ2-7,CASSRPGTGATEQYF
TRBV7-9,NA,CASSNRQGAAEQYF
TRBV19,TRBJ2-5,CASSPSGLPFLETQYF
TRBV6-5,TRBJ1-2,CASGVKDRDHGYTF
TRBV25-1,TRBJ2-3,CASSEFRTLTDTQYF
TRBV10-3,TRBJ2-3,CAISESVAGLNPTDTQYF
TRBV29-1,TRBJ2-7,CSVAPIDRSYEQYF
TRBV20-1,TRBJ2-5,CSARVPGGQRETQYF
TRBV6-2/TRBV6-3,TRBJ2-1,CASRNRALSYNEQFF
TRBV5-1,TRBJ2-1,CASSTGLSSGRNYNEQFF
TRBV4-3,TRBJ1-1,CASSQDGTENTEAFF
TRBV5-1,TRBJ1-1,CASSLVRGVTDSALAGSTEAFF
TRBV4-1,TRBJ2-3,CASSHPSAPDTQYF
TRBV6-1,TRBJ2-7,CASRGTSGRKIRFNEQYF
TRBV28,TRBJ2-5,CASRKVRGEVAGETQYF
TRBV6-5,TRBJ2-5,CASSRAGKRGQETQYF
TRBV28,NA,CATESPGLETQYF
TRBV7-2,TRBJ1-4,CASSLVGGISEKPFF
TRBV27,TRBJ2-7,CASSAGTSFYEQYF
TRBV12-3/TRBV12-4,TRBJ1-6,CASSRTVSPLHF
TRBV28,TRBJ1-2,CASSQGGQGDYDYTF
TRBV12-3/TRBV12-4,TRBJ2-1,CASSPNSGGYNEQFF
TRBV30,TRBJ1-1,CAWSPTGDTEAFF
TRBV12-3/TRBV12-4,TRBJ1-1,CASGARNTEAFF
TRBV12-3/TRBV12-4,TRBJ1-1,CASTRTGIAFF